This T cell receptor beta chain was profiled in a study of T cell clones after liver transplantation. Sequenced by immunoSEQ multiplex PCR; TCRdb stores in-frame clones only, minus some. The data contain 75,000 to 95,000 clones, approximately 80% of them singletons. This sample comprised CD4+ T cells from blood, obtained less than 50 months after liver transplant. The clonotype was recovered from a human patient who received a liver transplant. Some T cells may trace back to the graft donor.

The CDR3 here is CASSLYRAEAFF. Here the CDR3 DNA reads TGTGCCAGCAGTTTATACAGGGCTGAAGCTTTCTTT. The V gene is TRBV28, the J gene TRBJ1-1; D perhaps matches TRBD1 (6 bases). Trimming stripped 1 base from V and 6 bases from J, with 6 bases between. This CDR3 has 12 amino acids. The germline V gene has CDR1 MDHEN and CDR2 SYDVKM.